This TCR beta chain stems from a study of monozygotic twins with inflammatory bowel disease. Study-level findings and limits: IBD patients, compared with healthy twins, shared fewer clonotypes with others (especially with disease activity).

Per the germline V gene, CDR1 is DFQATT and CDR2 is SNEGSKA (reference sequence). The length of the CDR3 is 13 residues. Worth noting for this clonotype: Its cognate antigen is unknown.

From its re-call of the 5' RACE reads, TCRdb lists each CDR3 protein once, without DNA. The sample holds approximately 210,000 distinct CDR3 sequences. Sequenced sample: blood. V is TRBV20-1 and J is TRBJ2-7. This TCR came from a human donor with ulcerative colitis or Crohn's disease, or a healthy co-twin of an affected twin (not recorded which). The CDR3 region is CSARDGEPYEQYF.